The next 17 T cell receptor beta chains were all read from a single sample in a study of blood T cell repertoires in COVID-19. Only in-frame clones appear in the TCRdb table, and some are missing; sequencing was by immunoSEQ multiplex PCR. Of approximately 74,000 clones in the sample, roughly 84% were seen once. Sequencing input: peripheral blood. The source of these receptors is an elderly man with active or convalescent COVID-19.

The rearrangement uses TRBV5-5 and TRBJ2-3, with D hard to call. CDR1 is SGHKS, CDR2 YYEKEE, per germline (reference sequence). CDR3 size: 14 residues. Trimming took 0 bases from V and 0 from J, leaving 5 bases between them. The CDR3 region is CASSLELSTDTQYF. The CDR3 DNA reads as TGTGCCAGCAGCTTGGAACTTAGCACAGATACGCAGTATTTT. Full variable domain (rest looked up from reference TRBV5-5 and TRBJ2-3): DAGVTQSPTHLIKTRGQQVTLRCSPISGHKSVSWYQQVLGQGPQFIFQYYEKEERGRGNFPDRFSARQFPNYSSELNVNALLLGDSALYLCASSLELSTDTQYFGPGTRLTVL.

This rearrangement joins TRBV28 to TRBJ2-1; maybe TRBD2 (7 bases). Trimming took 6 bases from V and 8 from J, leaving 20 bases between them. Per the germline V gene, CDR1 is MDHEN and CDR2 is SYDVKM. The CDR3 covers 15 residues. The CDR3 coding sequence is TGTGCCAGCAGGGGGTGGGGGGGGCCCCCCCATGAGCAGTTCTTC. As protein: CASRGWGGPPHEQFF. Based on the CDR3 plus reference TRBV28 and TRBJ2-1, the full variable domain is DVKVTQSSRYLVKRTGEKVFLECVQDMDHENMFWYRQDPGLGLRLIYFSYDVKMKEKGDIPEGYSVSREKKERFSLILESASTNQTSMYLCASRGWGGPPHEQFFGPGTRLTVL.

This rearrangement joins TRBV19 to TRBJ2-7; 9 bases are shared with TRBD2. Germline CDR1 LNHDA, CDR2 SQIVND (reference sequence). CDR3 length: 15 residues. V lost 0 bases, J lost 2 bases, and 2 bases stayed unmatched. Written as DNA, the CDR3 is TGTGCCAGTAGTATAGAACTAGCGGGTCCCTACGAGCAGTACTTC. Translated: CASSIELAGPYEQYF.

The rearrangement links TRBV28 to TRBJ1-6; perhaps TRBD1 as D (5 bases). CDR3 size: 14 residues. The germline V gene has CDR1 MDHEN and CDR2 SYDVKM. Trimming shortened V by 1 base and J by 5 bases, and 6 bases separated the two germline ends. CDR3 nucleotides: TGTGCCAGCAGTTTATTGACAGATAATTCACCCCTCCACTTT. Protein: CASSLLTDNSPLHF.

This chain links TRBV19 with TRBJ2-7, with 9 positions matching TRBD1. Germline V gene sequence: CDR1 LNHDA, CDR2 SQIVND (reference sequence). J lost 3 bases, V lost 6 bases, and 9 bases had no gene match. This CDR3 is 15 amino acids long. CDR3 protein: CASRGSGQGGYEQYF. The CDR3 region has the DNA TGTGCCAGTAGGGGCTCGGGACAGGGCGGCTACGAGCAGTACTTC.

This chain joins TRBV15 and TRBJ2-7; 8 bases agree with TRBD1. The V and J ends lost 1 base and 5 bases, in that order; junction bases with no gene match: 7. Germline values: CDR1 LNHNV, CDR2 YYDKDF (reference sequence). CDR3 length: 15 amino acids. DNA of the CDR3: TGTGCCACCAGCAGAGGAAGGACAGGGATAGACGAGCAGTACTTC. Translated: CATSRGRTGIDEQYF.

In its sample, this clone was seen once. This chain joins TRBV6-2 or TRBV6-3 and TRBJ2-2; D gene uncertain. Trimming pared 1 base from V and 5 bases from J, leaving 5 bases between. CDR1 is MNHEY and CDR2 is SVGEGT in the germline V gene. CDR3 length equals 13 residues. Written as DNA, the CDR3 is TGTGCCAGCAGTTACTATCCTACCGGGGAGCTGTTTTTT. It is translated as CASSYYPTGELFF.

This clone was counted between two and nine times. The chain combines TRBV5-1 with TRBJ2-2; 7 nucleotides match TRBD1. This CDR3 region has 14 residues. Germline trimming cut 4 bases from V and 7 bases from J; bases unmatched to any gene: 7. Looked up from germline, CDR1 is SGHRS and CDR2 is YFSETQ. CDR3 protein: CASSVQTGVGELFF. CDR3 coding DNA: TGCGCCAGCAGCGTCCAAACAGGGGTCGGGGAGCTGTTTTTT. The whole variable domain, remainder taken from reference TRBV5-1 and TRBJ2-2, is KAGVTQTPRYLIKTRGQQVTLSCSPISGHRSVSWYQQTPGQGLQFLFEYFSETQRNKGNFPGRFSGRQFSNSRSEMNVSTLELGDSALYLCASSVQTGVGELFFGEGSRLTVL.

The J gene is TRBJ1-2, the V gene TRBV29-1; D is unclear. Trimming cost V 2 bases and J 2 bases, with 6 bases left between them. This CDR3 spans 12 amino acids. Germline-derived CDR1 and CDR2 are SQVTM and ANQGSEA. The CDR3 is CSVERLNYGYTF. The CDR3 coding sequence is TGCAGCGTTGAACGGTTAAACTATGGCTACACCTTC.

This chain connects TRBV5-5 to TRBJ2-3; TRBD1 matches at 7 bases. CDR1 is SGHKS, CDR2 YYEKEE, per germline (reference sequence). CDR3 size: 16 residues. V lost 1 base to trimming and J lost 2 bases; unmatched junction nucleotides: 7. CDR3 in amino acids: CASSLTTGHYTDTQYF. The DNA of the CDR3 is TGTGCCAGCAGCTTGACGACAGGGCACTACACAGATACGCAGTATTTT.

In its sample, this clone was seen once. The chain couples TRBV11-2 to TRBJ1-2; D gene uncertain. The CDR3 contains 13 residues. CDR1 SGHAT and CDR2 FQNNGV come from the germline V gene. With 0 bases removed from V and 8 bases from J, the gap between germline ends came to 10 bases. CDR3 region: CASSLDPTDGYTF. The CDR3 DNA reads as TGTGCCAGCAGCTTAGATCCCACAGACGGCTACACCTTC.

This clone was observed a few times. The rearrangement links TRBV2 to TRBJ1-2; D remains unclear. The V and J ends lost 4 bases and 4 bases respectively, with 13 bases between them. The CDR3 sequence is 14 residues long. Germline CDR1 SNHLY, CDR2 FYNNEI. Here the CDR3 reads CASSVNGQTYGYTF. The CDR3 coding sequence is TGTGCCAGCAGTGTCAATGGGCAGACCTATGGCTACACCTTC.

The chain employs TRBV28 and TRBJ2-3, with D maybe TRBD2 (5 bases). Germline V gives CDR1 MDHEN, CDR2 SYDVKM. The CDR3 is made up of 13 amino acids. V was shortened by 6 bases and J by 5 bases, with 12 bases between the two germline ends. The chain's CDR3 is CASRPELVDTQYF. CDR3 DNA sequence: TGTGCCAGCAGACCCGAACTAGTAGATACGCAGTATTTT.

The chain joins TRBV30 to TRBJ2-2, with 7 bases fitting TRBD1. The V and J ends lost 2 bases and 7 bases, in that order; junction bases with no gene match: 13. This CDR3 is built from 16 residues. The germline V gene encodes CDR1 GTSNPN and CDR2 SVGIG (reference sequence). The CDR3 region is CAWSPGLGGAGGELFF. CDR3 in DNA: TGTGCCTGGAGTCCCGGATTAGGGGGCGCCGGCGGGGAGCTGTTTTTT.

The chain combines TRBV5-1 with TRBJ1-1; TRBD1 agrees at 9 bases. Germline V gene lookup returns CDR1 SGHRS and CDR2 YFSETQ. The CDR3 runs to 15 residues. V trimming: 4 bases; J trimming: 4 bases; junction bases outside the gene matches: 8. CDR3 DNA: TGCGCCAGCAGCAGACAGGGGGGGGCGAGCACTGAAGCTTTCTTT. Encoded protein: CASSRQGGASTEAFF.

This clone was observed once. The rearrangement joins TRBV7-9 to TRBJ2-5; 8 nucleotides agree with TRBD1. Germline CDR1 reads SEHNR; CDR2 reads FQNEAQ (reference sequence). Trimming at V came to 1 base and at J to 4 bases, leaving 8 bases not matched to a gene. This CDR3 contains 16 residues. CDR3 protein: CASSLGGRGRVETQYF. The CDR3 nucleotides are TGTGCCAGCAGCTTAGGCGGCAGGGGGCGGGTAGAGACCCAGTACTTC. Supplemented by reference TRBV7-9 and TRBJ2-5, the full variable domain reads DTGVSQNPRHKITKRGQNVTFRCDPISEHNRLYWYRQTLGQGPEFLTYFQNEAQLEKSRLLSDRFSAERPKGSFSTLEIQRTEQGDSAMYLCASSLGGRGRVETQYFGPGTRLLVL.

The J gene is TRBJ2-3, the V gene TRBV11-3; 10 nucleotides align to TRBD1. The CDR3 spans 15 residues. The germline V gene has CDR1 SGHNT and CDR2 YENEEA. The J segment lost 4 bases and the V segment lost 5 bases, leaving 6 bases of the junction unmatched. The CDR3 spells CASSRGQGVSDTQYF. CDR3 in DNA: TGTGCCAGCAGCCGAGGACAGGGGGTGTCAGATACGCAGTATTTT. Filled out from reference TRBV11-3 and TRBJ2-3, the complete variable domain reads EAGVVQSPRYKIIEKKQPVAFWCNPISGHNTLYWYLQNLGQGPELLIRYENEEAVDDSQLPKDRFSAERLKGVDSTLKIQPAELGDSAVYLCASSRGQGVSDTQYFGPGTRLTVL.